These 30 T cell receptor beta chains share one sample of origin, sequenced in a study of metastatic and nonmetastatic thyroid tumors. TCRdb re-analyzed the PCR reads using MiXCR. The table shows about 21,000 clones, with roughly 12% occurring only once. Thyroid surgery had not been preceded by any treatment in any patient. Sequenced input: blood. The source of these receptors is a female donor with papillary thyroid cancer or a benign thyroid nodule (not recorded which). Some clones in this sample may be carry-over from other donors' samples.

By its share, this clone is medium-sized. This sequence joins TRBV6-6 and TRBJ2-1, with TRBD1 matching over 7 bases. V shed 4 bases, J shed 3 bases, and the junction held 12 bases outside the gene matches. CDR3 size: 17 residues. Germline V CDR1 and CDR2: MNHNY, SVGAGI (reference sequence). DNA of the CDR3: TGTGCCAGCAGTTCCTCTTGGCAGGGGGTTCTCTACAATGAGCAGTTCTTC. Translation: CASSSSWQGVLYNEQFF.

This clone came up many times. The chain has TRBV3-1 and TRBJ1-1; TRBD1 is a possible D gene (5 bases). V was clipped by 1 base and J by 3 bases, with 9 bases between them. There are 14 residues in the CDR3. Germline V CDR1 and CDR2: LGHDT, YNNKEL (reference sequence). The CDR3 reads CASSQVRGDTEAFF. The CDR3, as DNA: TGTGCCAGCAGCCAAGTAAGGGGAGACACTGAAGCTTTCTTT.

Turning to this clone: The junction differs from germline at one of its ends, possibly a read error. The V and J genes are TRBV9 and TRBJ1-3; 7 bases are shared with TRBD1. Looked up from germline, CDR1 is SGDLS and CDR2 is YYNGEE. There are 17 residues in the CDR3. The CDR3 nucleotides read TGTGCCAGCATCGTAGATGGGGGGACAGACTCTGGAAACACCATATATTTT. This codes for CASIVDGGTDSGNTIYF.

There are a few counts of this clone. This chain links TRBV2 with TRBJ2-7; TRBD2 might be the D (7 bases). V shed 8 bases and J shed 7 bases, with 15 bases lying between them. The CDR3 length is 12 residues. Germline loops: CDR1 SNHLY, CDR2 FYNNEI. The CDR3, as DNA: TGTGCCAGCTCAGGGGAGGGAGGAGAGCAGTACTTC. As protein: CASSGEGGEQYF.

At least ten counts were recorded for this clone. This chain connects TRBV20-1 to TRBJ1-5; perhaps TRBD1 as D (5 bases). The CDR3 runs 17 residues. Germline V gene lookup returns CDR1 DFQATT and CDR2 SNEGSKA (reference sequence). V lost 4 bases and J 0 bases, leaving 19 bases between the germline ends. CDR3 in DNA: TGCAGTGCTATTCCCCCACTTGACAGAAATAGCAATCAGCCCCAGCATTTT. Its translation is CSAIPPLDRNSNQPQHF.

This clone showed up just a few times. The gene calls are TRBV6-2 or TRBV6-3 and TRBJ2-7, with a tentative D call TRBD1 (6 bases). The CDR3 has 16 amino acids. Germline CDR1 MNHEY, CDR2 SVGEGT. The V end was cut by 5 bases, the J end by 1 base, with 18 bases between. The CDR3 here is CASSPIQDRGSYEQYV. The CDR3 DNA sequence: TGTGCCAGCAGTCCGATACAGGACAGAGGATCCTACGAGCAGTACGTC.

There are many counts of this clone. This rearrangement joins TRBV7-2 to TRBJ2-5; D gene uncertain. The CDR3 extends over 13 amino acids. Germline lookup yields CDR1 SGHTA and CDR2 FQGNSA. The V end lost 7 bases, the J end lost 5 bases, and 14 bases lay between the germline ends. CDR3 residues: CASNTGGRETQYF. The CDR3 nucleotides are TGTGCCAGCAACACGGGTGGGCGGGAGACCCAGTACTTC.

This clone has ten or more counts. Distinct nucleotide sequences in the sample also encode this CDR3. This chain joins TRBV20-1 and TRBJ1-2, with D perhaps TRBD1 (5 bases). This CDR3 is built from 14 residues. The germline V and J ends were trimmed by 6 bases and 6 bases, with 20 bases remaining between them. Germline CDR1 DFQATT, CDR2 SNEGSKA (reference sequence). CDR3 bases: TGCAGTGCCGCTCCGTGGGGGAGTACGGATGGCTACACCTTC. It is translated as CSAAPWGSTDGYTF.

This clone was seen many times. Since a much larger clone is just one base distant, this may be a read error. The genes are TRBV10-3 and TRBJ2-5, with 7 bases matching TRBD2. Germline-derived CDR1 and CDR2 are ENHRY and SYGVKD. V was clipped by 5 bases and J by 0 bases; unmatched bases: 3. The CDR3 spans 14 residues. CDR3: CAISSRGDQETQYF. The CDR3 nucleotides are TGTGCCATCAGTAGCCGGGGGGACCAAGAGACCCAGTACTTC.

This chain connects TRBV6-1 to TRBJ1-2; D might be TRBD1 (6 bases). CDR1 is MNHNS, CDR2 SASEGT, per germline. This CDR3 contains 15 residues. V was pared by 6 bases and J by 6 bases, with 20 bases between. The CDR3 here is CASSQSEQGLHGYTF. The CDR3 DNA reads TGTGCCAGCAGCCAGAGTGAACAGGGACTACATGGCTACACCTTC.

This clone is labeled medium-sized. The chain couples TRBV6-1 to TRBJ1-1, with D hard to call. This CDR3 is built from 12 residues. Germline assignment: CDR1 MNHNS and CDR2 SASEGT. Deletions cut 0 bases from V and 5 bases from J, with 4 bases between. The CDR3 loop reads CASSEAGTEAFF. The DNA of the CDR3 is TGTGCCAGCAGTGAAGCCGGTACTGAAGCTTTCTTT.

This clone was recorded at least ten times. This sample includes further DNA sequences coding for the same CDR3. The chain combines TRBV7-2 with TRBJ2-2; a possible D gene is TRBD1 (8 bases). Deletions cut 4 bases from V and 6 bases from J, with 15 bases between. Germline CDR1 reads SGHTA; CDR2 reads FQGNSA. The CDR3 is 15 residues long. The chain's CDR3 is CASSSTGGRAGELFF. Here the CDR3 DNA reads TGTGCCAGCAGCTCTACAGGGGGGAGGGCCGGGGAGCTGTTTTTT.

This clone was seen ten or more times. This sequence joins TRBV20-1 and TRBJ2-7; tentative D call: TRBD1 (6 bases). Trimming left V 0 bases short and J 2 bases short, with 11 bases between. The CDR3 covers 14 residues. CDR1 is DFQATT and CDR2 is SNEGSKA in the germline V gene (reference sequence). Here the CDR3 DNA reads TGCAGTGCTAGAGATCAGGGGAGAGCCTACGAGCAGTACTTC. As protein: CSARDQGRAYEQYF.

This clone has just one count. This could be a read error, since a much larger clone is one nucleotide away. The chain carries TRBV5-1 and TRBJ1-1; possible D gene TRBD1, 5 bases. The CDR3 spans 15 residues. Per the germline V gene, CDR1 is SGHRS and CDR2 is YFSETQ. The V and J ends lost 5 bases and 6 bases respectively, with 20 bases between them. The CDR3 sequence: CASSLGTGRLAEAFF. In DNA form, the CDR3 reads TGCGCCAGCAGTCTTGGGACTGGGCGCTTAGCTGAAGCTTTCTTT.

This clone counts as medium-sized (0.01 to 0.1%). The chain recombines TRBV2 with TRBJ1-2; D is unresolved. V was cut by 5 bases and J by 3 bases, with 10 bases left in between. The CDR3 is 13 residues long. Germline loops: CDR1 SNHLY, CDR2 FYNNEI. This CDR3 reads CASSPSTDYGYTF. The DNA of the CDR3 is TGTGCCAGCAGTCCCAGTACAGACTATGGCTACACCTTC.

This clone was recorded at least ten times. The gene calls are TRBV4-3 and TRBJ1-1; 10 bases fit TRBD1. CDR3 length: 15 residues. J gave up 7 bases and V 5 bases, and 10 bases lay outside the gene matches. Germline loops: CDR1 LGHNA, CDR2 YSLEER. The CDR3, as DNA: TGCGCCAGCAGCACCACGACAGGGGGCCGGAATGAAGCTTTCTTT. Its protein is CASSTTTGGRNEAFF.

This chain uses TRBV6-2 or TRBV6-3 with TRBJ1-1; D remains ambiguous. There are 14 residues in the CDR3. V was shortened by 4 bases and J by 8 bases, with 17 bases between the two germline ends. CDR1 MNHEY and CDR2 SVGEGT come from the germline V gene. The DNA of the CDR3 is TGTGCCAGCAGTTTCCCAAGGGAACGGATGGAAGCTTTCTTT. It yields the protein CASSFPRERMEAFF.

The table lists this clone with many counts. The V and J genes are TRBV18 and TRBJ2-7; D unresolved. The CDR3 has 15 residues. V dropped 5 bases and J dropped 0 bases, with 14 bases sitting between them. The germline CDR1 and CDR2 sequences are KGHSH and LQKENI. The CDR3 reads CASSYLPYSSYEQYF. CDR3 nucleotide sequence: TGTGCCAGCTCATATCTCCCGTATAGCTCCTACGAGCAGTACTTC.

In its sample, this clone is medium-sized. The V gene is TRBV12-3 or TRBV12-4, the J gene TRBJ1-1, with a weak D call TRBD1 (5 bases). Between the trimmed V and J ends, which lost 4 bases and 10 bases, there was a span of 10 bases. This CDR3 spans 11 amino acids. CDR3: CASSSRAGAFF. The DNA for the CDR3 is TGTGCCAGCAGTTCCAGGGCAGGAGCTTTCTTT.

This clone was detected many times. The chain is built from TRBV4-2 and TRBJ2-2; D is possibly TRBD2 (5 bases). Germline V gene sequence: CDR1 LGHNA, CDR2 YNFKEQ. This CDR3 region has 16 residues. V was cut by 1 base and J by 5 bases, with 14 bases left in between. CDR3 sequence (DNA): TGTGCCAGCAGCCAAGGTCCCGGGGAAGGAACCGGGGAGCTGTTTTTT. As protein: CASSQGPGEGTGELFF.

Concerning this clone itself: A junction boundary mismatches the germline segment, possibly from a read error. The rearrangement links TRBV2 to TRBJ1-2; possible D gene TRBD1, 5 bases. Germline assignment: CDR1 SNHLY and CDR2 FYNNEI. This CDR3 is 16 amino acids long. CDR3 sequence reads: CDSSEAVRFGHRGYTF. The CDR3 coding sequence is TGTGACAGCAGTGAAGCGGTTAGGTTCGGACATCGGGGATACACCTTC.

In this sample, this clone is medium-sized. This chain links TRBV6-2 or TRBV6-3 with TRBJ1-3; D is undetermined. The CDR3 has 11 residues. The germline gives CDR1 MNHEY, CDR2 SVGEGT. With 5 bases removed from V and 3 bases from J, the gap between germline ends came to 2 bases. The CDR3 nucleotides are TGTGCCAGCAGTATTGGAAACACCATATATTTT. Translating it yields CASSIGNTIYF.

In its sample, this clone was seen many times. This specimen includes other DNA sequences encoding the same CDR3. The chain uses TRBV19 and TRBJ2-7; TRBD2 aligns across 8 bases. Germline values: CDR1 LNHDA, CDR2 SQIVND (reference sequence). J lost 1 base, V lost 5 bases, and 10 bases had no gene match. The CDR3 has 16 residues. CDR3 sequence: CASSASPSGRSYEQYF. For the CDR3, the DNA is TGTGCCAGTAGTGCCAGCCCTAGCGGGCGGTCCTACGAGCAGTACTTC.

There are many counts of this clone. The CDR3 loop reads CASKTGQHYNEQFF. As DNA, the CDR3 is TGTGCCAGCAAAACAGGACAGCACTACAATGAGCAGTTCTTC. J is TRBJ2-1 and V is TRBV6-2 or TRBV6-3, with TRBD1 as a possible D gene (6 bases). CDR3 length: 14 amino acids. Germline V gene data show CDR1 as MNHEY and CDR2 as SVGEGT. The V end was cut by 7 bases, the J end by 3 bases, with 13 bases between.

This clone was detected many times. The chain is built from TRBV6-2 or TRBV6-3 and TRBJ1-1; possible D gene TRBD1, 5 bases. The V and J ends lost 2 bases and 10 bases respectively, with 14 bases between them. Germline CDR1 and CDR2: MNHEY and SVGEGT. This CDR3 has 13 amino acids. In DNA form, the CDR3 reads TGTGCCAGCAGTTACGGGGCGGGGGACGCAGCTTTCTTT. It encodes CASSYGAGDAAFF.

This clone has ten or more counts. The chain joins TRBV3-1 to TRBJ2-7; D possibly corresponds to TRBD1 (6 bases). CDR3 length: 13 residues. The germline CDR1 and CDR2 sequences are LGHDT and YNNKEL (reference sequence). The V end lost 1 base, the J end lost 6 bases, and 10 bases lay between the germline ends. The chain's CDR3 is CASSQVQGFEQYF. The DNA for the CDR3 is TGTGCCAGCAGCCAAGTGCAGGGGTTCGAGCAGTACTTC.

This clone was detected ten times or more. The V call is TRBV7-3, the J call TRBJ1-6; TRBD1 matches 7 bases. Looked up from germline, CDR1 is SGHTA and CDR2 is FQGTGA. The CDR3 has 13 amino acids. Trimming took 5 bases from V and 6 from J; bases not matched to a gene: 1. The CDR3 here is CASSRDSNSPLHF. DNA for the CDR3: TGTGCCAGCAGCCGGGACAGTAATTCACCCCTCCACTTT.

This clone occurred many times. The chain joins TRBV28 to TRBJ1-2, with D unclear. Trimming took 1 base from V and 6 from J, leaving 6 bases between them. The CDR3 is 12 residues long. The germline CDR1 and CDR2 sequences are MDHEN and SYDVKM. The CDR3 region is CASSLYGDGYTF. The CDR3 DNA sequence: TGTGCCAGCAGTTTATATGGGGATGGCTACACCTTC.

As concerns this clone: Germline is not matched at one junction end, which may reflect a read error. The chain joins TRBV6-1 to TRBJ1-1; D perhaps matches TRBD1 (6 bases). CDR1 and CDR2 (germline): MNHNS, SASEGT. The CDR3 has 16 amino acids. Here the CDR3 DNA reads TGTGCCAACCTAGGGGGGTTGGGGCTCTCAAACACTGAAGCTTTATTT. This sequence encodes CANLGGLGLSNTEALF.

The chain couples TRBV5-6 to TRBJ1-3; D may be TRBD1 (6 bases). The CDR3 extends over 16 amino acids. Deletions cut 2 bases from V and 2 bases from J, with 14 bases between. Germline V lookup: CDR1 SGHDT, CDR2 YYEEEE. CDR3 sequence: CASSFPRTVTGNTIYF. The CDR3 DNA sequence: TGTGCCAGCAGCTTTCCACGGACAGTAACTGGAAACACCATATATTTT.